This T cell receptor beta chain was sequenced during a study of T cell responses to AZD1222 COVID-19 vaccine. General study results and limits: The donor group comprised mostly white British people and more females; the analysis possibly underestimated clonal diversity.

Profiling relied on immunoSEQ multiplex PCR, and the TCRdb table lists in-frame clones only, not all of them. The data contain roughly 120,000 clones, about 80% of them singletons. A remark on this clone: Its antigen is undetermined.

This CDR3 is 15 amino acids long. Germline trimming cut 8 bases from V and 2 bases from J; bases unmatched to any gene: 10. Germline lookup yields CDR1 SGHAT and CDR2 FQNNGV. The source was peripheral blood, collected on day 0 of AZD1222 vaccination. This receptor was identified in an adult in good health. V is TRBV11-2 and J is TRBJ1-1, with 8 bases identical to TRBD1. CDR3 residues: CASERQGQGNTEAFF. The CDR3 region has the DNA TGTGCCAGCGAACGCCAAGGACAGGGTAACACTGAAGCTTTCTTT.